The 13 T cell receptor beta chains below were found in one sample sequenced in a study of OX40 agonist ivuxolimab in advanced cancers. Assay: immunoSEQ multiplex PCR; the TCRdb copy retains only in-frame clones and omits some. The sample consists of 45,000 to 70,000 clones, 70% to 90% of them appearing once. The sequences come from CD4+ or CD8+ T cells sorted from blood, collected in a trial of the OX40 agonist ivuxolimab. The receptors were sampled from an adult with an advanced solid tumor such as melanoma, head and neck, liver or kidney cancer.

The rearrangement links TRBV27 to TRBJ2-2; 9 bases fit TRBD2. Germline values: CDR1 MNHEY, CDR2 SMNVEV (reference sequence). Trimming took 3 bases from V and 4 from J; bases not matched to a gene: 9. The CDR3 runs to 17 residues. The CDR3 DNA follows: TGTGCCAGCAGTTTCTTCGGCTTAGCGGGGGCCACCGGGGAGCTGTTTTTT. The encoded protein is CASSFFGLAGATGELFF.

V gene TRBV18 combines with J gene TRBJ1-2; D is uncertain. Germline CDR1 reads KGHSH; CDR2 reads LQKENI. V dropped 4 bases and J dropped 2 bases, with 20 bases sitting between them. The CDR3 runs to 17 residues. CDR3 nucleotide sequence: TGTGCCAGCTCACTAACGGACGCTCCCGGAGGAAACTATGGCTACACCTTC. Its protein product is CASSLTDAPGGNYGYTF.

The CDR3 DNA sequence: TGCGCCAGCAGCCTCGGACATAGTATAACGCAGTATTTT. It encodes CASSLGHSITQYF. The chain recombines TRBV4-1 with TRBJ2-3; a weak D match, TRBD1 (5 bases). Between the trimmed V and J ends, which lost 4 bases and 9 bases, there was a span of 14 bases. Germline loops: CDR1 MGHRA, CDR2 YSYEKL. This CDR3 spans 13 amino acids.

The V gene is TRBV11-2, the J gene TRBJ2-2, with D possibly being TRBD1 (5 bases). V lost 5 bases and J 0 bases, leaving 13 bases between the germline ends. Germline loops: CDR1 SGHAT, CDR2 FQNNGV. This CDR3 comprises 16 residues. The DNA of the CDR3 is TGTGCCAGCAGCGGTAGTAGGGGATCGAACACCGGGGAGCTGTTTTTT. It yields the protein CASSGSRGSNTGELFF.

This clone was seen just once. The rearrangement joins TRBV19 to TRBJ2-2, with a weak D call TRBD1 (6 bases). Germline assignment: CDR1 LNHDA and CDR2 SQIVND (reference sequence). Trimming took off 6 bases at V and 6 bases at J, with 11 bases between the two ends. The CDR3 runs to 13 residues. CDR3: CASSYRAPGELFF. Here the CDR3 DNA reads TGTGCCAGTAGCTACAGGGCCCCCGGGGAGCTGTTTTTT.

The chain couples TRBV11-2 to TRBJ2-7, with 7 bases aligning to TRBD1. V shed 5 bases and J 0 bases; nucleotides not matched to a gene: 10. The length of the CDR3 is 16 residues. Germline CDR1 is SGHAT and CDR2 is FQNNGV. Here the CDR3 reads CASSPRRTGISYEQYF. Written as DNA, the CDR3 is TGTGCCAGCAGCCCCCGGCGGACAGGAATCTCCTACGAGCAGTACTTC. Complete variable domain (other parts from reference TRBV11-2 and TRBJ2-7): EAGVAQSPRYKIIEKRQSVAFWCNPISGHATLYWYQQILGQGPKLLIQFQNNGVVDDSQLPKDRFSAERLKGVDSTLKIQPAKLEDSAVYLCASSPRRTGISYEQYFGPGTRLTVT.

This clone has only one observation. V gene TRBV18 combines with J gene TRBJ2-5, with 12 bases lining up with TRBD2. CDR1 is KGHSH, CDR2 LQKENI, per germline. This CDR3 spans 19 amino acids. The trim removed 3 bases at V and 1 base at J, leaving 12 bases unmatched. CDR3 sequence reads: CASSPLKLGLAGIQETQYF. The CDR3 DNA reads TGTGCCAGCTCACCCCTAAAACTTGGACTAGCGGGGATCCAAGAGACCCAGTACTTC.

The chain uses TRBV18 and TRBJ2-5; D unresolved. Germline V gene data show CDR1 as KGHSH and CDR2 as LQKENI. The V end was cut by 1 base, the J end by 1 base, with 4 bases between. This CDR3 region has 13 residues. This chain's CDR3 is CASSPQTQETQYF. CDR3 in DNA: TGTGCCAGCTCACCACAGACCCAAGAGACCCAGTACTTC.

V gene TRBV18 combines with J gene TRBJ1-2; 9 nucleotides match TRBD1. CDR1 is KGHSH and CDR2 is LQKENI in the germline V gene. CDR3 length equals 13 residues. After removal of 3 bases from V and 6 bases from J, the junction contained 2 bases not matched to a gene. CDR3 region: CASSPRDRDGYTF. The CDR3 DNA follows: TGTGCCAGCTCACCCCGGGACAGGGATGGCTACACCTTC. The complete variable domain, with remaining parts taken from reference TRBV18 and TRBJ1-2, reads NAGVMQNPRHLVRRRGQEARLRCSPMKGHSHVYWYRQLPEEGLKFMVYLQKENIIDESGMPKERFSAEFPKEGPSILRIQQVVRGDSAAYFCASSPRDRDGYTFGSGTRLTVV.

This clone was observed once. The chain couples TRBV7-9 to TRBJ2-5; TRBD1 is a possible D gene (6 bases). Trimming shortened V by 5 bases and J by 5 bases, and 15 bases separated the two germline ends. Germline loops: CDR1 SEHNR, CDR2 FQNEAQ (reference sequence). The CDR3 runs to 14 residues. This CDR3 reads CASSPQGQWETQYF. The CDR3 DNA reads as TGTGCCAGCAGCCCTCAGGGGCAGTGGGAGACCCAGTACTTC.

In its sample, this clone was seen once. This chain uses TRBV6-1 with TRBJ2-5; TRBD1 matches at 7 bases. With the DNA end fitting TRBJ2-7 better, the J assignment may be wrong. CDR3 size: 14 residues. CDR1 and CDR2 from the germline V gene are MNHNS and SASEGT. The CDR3 region has the DNA TGTGCCAGCAGTGACTATGGGGCAGGGGGCGAGCAGTACTTC. This encodes CASSDYGAGGEQYF.

The chain combines TRBV2 with TRBJ2-1; weak D call: TRBD1 (5 bases). Germline V lookup: CDR1 SNHLY, CDR2 FYNNEI. The V and J ends lost 3 bases and 0 bases respectively, with 9 bases between them. This CDR3 has 15 amino acids. The CDR3 sequence: CASSEYRTSYNEQFF. The CDR3 nucleotides are TGTGCCAGCAGTGAGTACAGGACCTCCTACAATGAGCAGTTCTTC. Variable domain in full (rest from reference TRBV2 and TRBJ2-1): EPEVTQTPSHQVTQMGQEVILRCVPISNHLYFYWYRQILGQKVEFLVSFYNNEISEKSEIFDDQFSVERPDGSNFTLKIRSTKLEDSAMYFCASSEYRTSYNEQFFGPGTRLTVL.

This sequence joins TRBV11-2 and TRBJ1-3, with unresolved D. The CDR3 length is 13 residues. The germline CDR1 and CDR2 sequences are SGHAT and FQNNGV. V shed 0 bases and J shed 4 bases, with 4 bases lying between them. CDR3 sequence: CASSLDAGNTIYF. The CDR3 nucleotides read TGTGCCAGCAGCTTAGATGCGGGAAACACCATATATTTT.